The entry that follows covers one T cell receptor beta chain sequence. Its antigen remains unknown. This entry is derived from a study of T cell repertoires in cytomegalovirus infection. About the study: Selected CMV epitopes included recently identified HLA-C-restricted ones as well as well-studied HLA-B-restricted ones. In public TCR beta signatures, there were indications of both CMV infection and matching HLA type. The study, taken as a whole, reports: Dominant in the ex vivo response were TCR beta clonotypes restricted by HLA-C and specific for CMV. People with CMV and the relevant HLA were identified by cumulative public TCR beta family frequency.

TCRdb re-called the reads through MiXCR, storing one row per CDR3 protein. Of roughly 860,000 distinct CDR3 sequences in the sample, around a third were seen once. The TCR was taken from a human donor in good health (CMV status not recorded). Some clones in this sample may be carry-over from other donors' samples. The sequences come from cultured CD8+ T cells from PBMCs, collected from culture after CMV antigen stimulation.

CDR3 sequence: CASRRTFQETQYF. CDR3 nucleotides: TGTGCCTCGAGGAGGACTTTCCAAGAGACCCAGTACTTC. The chain combines TRBV6-1 with TRBJ2-5; possibly TRBD2 for D (5 bases). V dropped 11 bases and J dropped 1 base, with 14 bases sitting between them. Germline CDR1 is MNHNS and CDR2 is SASEGT. The CDR3 length is 13 residues.